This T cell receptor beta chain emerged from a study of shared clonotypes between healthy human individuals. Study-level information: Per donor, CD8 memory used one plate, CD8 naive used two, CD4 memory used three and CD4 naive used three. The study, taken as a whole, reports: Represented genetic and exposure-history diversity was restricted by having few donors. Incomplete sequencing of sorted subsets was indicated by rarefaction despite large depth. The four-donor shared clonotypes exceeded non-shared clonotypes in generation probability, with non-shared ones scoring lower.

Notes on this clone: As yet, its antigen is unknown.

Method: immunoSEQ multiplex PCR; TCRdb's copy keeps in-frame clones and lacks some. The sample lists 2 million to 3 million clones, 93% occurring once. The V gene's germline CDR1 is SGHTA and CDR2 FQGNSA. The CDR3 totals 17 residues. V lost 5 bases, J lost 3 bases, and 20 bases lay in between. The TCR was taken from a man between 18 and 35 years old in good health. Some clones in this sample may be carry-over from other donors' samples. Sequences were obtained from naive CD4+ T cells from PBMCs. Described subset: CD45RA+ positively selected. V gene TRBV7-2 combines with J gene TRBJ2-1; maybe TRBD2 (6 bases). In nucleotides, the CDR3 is TGTGCCAGCAGCAACACGCGGCGGGAATGGGACTACAATGAGCAGTTCTTC. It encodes CASSNTRREWDYNEQFF.